Following are 10 T cell receptor beta chains from one sample sequenced in a study of cytomegalovirus exposure and HLA in healthy donors. Here immunoSEQ multiplex PCR was the method, and the copy in TCRdb shows in-frame clones only, minus some. The sample consists of over 85,000 clones, approximately 88% of them appearing once. Sequencing input: PBMCs. The receptors originated from a woman in her late teens or twenties in good health and CMV-seropositive.

The genes are TRBV2 and TRBJ1-4; 7 nucleotides align to TRBD1. This CDR3 is 15 amino acids long. Germline V gives CDR1 SNHLY, CDR2 FYNNEI. Trimming took 5 bases from V and 1 from J; bases not matched to a gene: 4. As DNA, the CDR3 is TGTGCCAGCAGTCCCCGGGACAGAACTAATGAAAAACTGTTTTTT. Translated: CASSPRDRTNEKLFF. Combining the CDR3 with reference TRBV2 and TRBJ1-4 gives the whole variable domain EPEVTQTPSHQVTQMGQEVILRCVPISNHLYFYWYRQILGQKVEFLVSFYNNEISEKSEIFDDQFSVERPDGSNFTLKIRSTKLEDSAMYFCASSPRDRTNEKLFFGSGTQLSVL.

The rearrangement joins TRBV19 to TRBJ1-5; a weak D match, TRBD1 (5 bases). V shed 9 bases and J shed 9 bases, with 12 bases lying between them. This CDR3 contains 11 residues. Germline V gene sequence: CDR1 LNHDA, CDR2 SQIVND (reference sequence). The CDR3, as DNA: TGTGCCAGCCGGGGGATGGGGCCCCAGCATTTT. Amino acid sequence: CASRGMGPQHF.

The chain recombines TRBV27 with TRBJ2-1, with D perhaps matching TRBD2 (6 bases). Germline lookup yields CDR1 MNHEY and CDR2 SMNVEV (reference sequence). V was shortened by 4 bases and J by 15 bases, with 40 bases between the two germline ends. The CDR3 is 20 residues long. The CDR3 DNA follows: TGTGCCAGCAGTTCACAAGCCCGTGGACTAACGATTAAGACAATGAGCACGTGGTTCTTC. Protein: CASSSQARGLTIKTMSTWFF.

The chain recombines TRBV30 with TRBJ2-3; D is possibly TRBD2 (5 bases). Trimming took off 4 bases at V and 3 bases at J, with 11 bases between the two ends. The CDR3 has 13 residues. The germline CDR1 and CDR2 sequences are GTSNPN and SVGIG (reference sequence). CDR3 in amino acids: CAWTGGPTDTQYF. The CDR3 DNA follows: TGTGCCTGGACTGGAGGTCCAACAGATACGCAGTATTTT.

V is TRBV28 and J is TRBJ1-4; weak D call: TRBD1 (6 bases). Germline assignment: CDR1 MDHEN and CDR2 SYDVKM. Between the trimmed V and J ends, which lost 6 bases and 4 bases, there was a span of 15 bases. This CDR3 has 15 amino acids. CDR3 sequence reads: CASSMRGQINEKLFF. In nucleotides, the CDR3 is TGTGCCAGCAGCATGAGAGGACAGATTAATGAAAAACTGTTTTTT.

The chain employs TRBV27 and TRBJ2-7; 8 nucleotides match TRBD2. There are 14 residues in the CDR3. The germline gives CDR1 MNHEY, CDR2 SMNVEV (reference sequence). V gave up 5 bases and J gave up 0 bases; unmatched junction bases: 3. CDR3 sequence reads: CASSLGTSSYEQYF. In nucleotides, the CDR3 is TGTGCCAGCAGTCTCGGGACTAGCTCCTACGAGCAGTACTTC.

The chain recombines TRBV19 with TRBJ1-5; TRBD1 matches 9 bases. The CDR3 covers 18 residues. V trimming: 9 bases; J trimming: 2 bases; junction bases outside the gene matches: 17. Looked up from germline, CDR1 is LNHDA and CDR2 is SQIVND (reference sequence). Here the CDR3 reads CARSDGTGIEYGNQPQHF. The CDR3 nucleotides are TGTGCCAGATCGGACGGGACAGGGATTGAATATGGCAATCAGCCCCAGCATTTT.

The J gene is TRBJ2-7, the V gene TRBV19, with D possibly being TRBD1 (5 bases). Germline V gene sequence: CDR1 LNHDA, CDR2 SQIVND (reference sequence). The ends were cut back, 7 bases at V and 0 bases at J, with 16 bases in the middle. This CDR3 contains 15 residues. CDR3 protein: CASTASGAASYEQYF. The CDR3 DNA reads TGTGCCAGTACAGCATCTGGGGCGGCCTCCTACGAGCAGTACTTC.

The rearrangement uses TRBV15 and TRBJ1-3; 7 bases are a match to TRBD1. Germline CDR1 reads LNHNV; CDR2 reads YYDKDF (reference sequence). The CDR3 consists of 17 residues. V dropped 0 bases and J dropped 3; count of bases not matched to a gene: 8. In nucleotides, the CDR3 is TGTGCCACCAGCAGAGACCCCCAGACAGGGAGTGGAAACACCATATATTTT. Amino acids: CATSRDPQTGSGNTIYF.

The rearrangement joins TRBV5-5 to TRBJ2-7, with TRBD1 identical over 8 bases. CDR3 length equals 17 residues. Germline V gene data show CDR1 as SGHKS and CDR2 as YYEKEE (reference sequence). Losses at the gene ends were 2 bases for V and 1 base for J; bases not matched to a gene: 11. CDR3 protein: CASSLNPPGQGSYEQYF. CDR3 nucleotide sequence: TGTGCCAGCAGCTTAAATCCTCCAGGACAGGGATCCTACGAGCAGTACTTC. Full variable domain (outside the CDR3, taken from reference TRBV5-5 and TRBJ2-7): DAGVTQSPTHLIKTRGQQVTLRCSPISGHKSVSWYQQVLGQGPQFIFQYYEKEERGRGNFPDRFSARQFPNYSSELNVNALLLGDSALYLCASSLNPPGQGSYEQYFGPGTRLTVT.